A single sample gave rise to the 2 T cell receptor beta chains below, sequenced in a study of T cell repertoires in cytomegalovirus infection. One entry per CDR3 protein, called by TCRdb with MiXCR from the reads. The table lists roughly 990,000 distinct CDR3 sequences, around a third of them singletons. No antigen has been identified for these receptors. The sequencing here drew on cultured CD8+ T cells from PBMCs, taken from culture after CMV antigen stimulation. The source of these receptors is a human donor in good health (CMV status not recorded). Some clones in this sample may be carry-over from other donors' samples.

A remark on this clonotype: A much larger clone differs from this one at a single base, so this may be a read error. The chain links TRBV12-3 or TRBV12-4 to TRBJ1-1; D gene uncertain. This CDR3 comprises 12 residues. V was trimmed by 3 bases and J by 3 bases, leaving 5 bases between them. In DNA form, the CDR3 reads TGTGCCAGCAGTTTTTGGGACACTGAAGCTTTCTTT. Protein product: CASSFWDTEAFF.

V and J are TRBV12-3 or TRBV12-4 and TRBJ2-3; 7 positions match TRBD2. V dropped 3 bases and J dropped 3; count of bases not matched to a gene: 6. The CDR3 sequence is 15 residues long. The CDR3 here is CASSFLSSGTDTQYF. In nucleotides, the CDR3 is TGTGCCAGCAGTTTCTTATCTAGCGGTACAGATACGCAGTATTTT.